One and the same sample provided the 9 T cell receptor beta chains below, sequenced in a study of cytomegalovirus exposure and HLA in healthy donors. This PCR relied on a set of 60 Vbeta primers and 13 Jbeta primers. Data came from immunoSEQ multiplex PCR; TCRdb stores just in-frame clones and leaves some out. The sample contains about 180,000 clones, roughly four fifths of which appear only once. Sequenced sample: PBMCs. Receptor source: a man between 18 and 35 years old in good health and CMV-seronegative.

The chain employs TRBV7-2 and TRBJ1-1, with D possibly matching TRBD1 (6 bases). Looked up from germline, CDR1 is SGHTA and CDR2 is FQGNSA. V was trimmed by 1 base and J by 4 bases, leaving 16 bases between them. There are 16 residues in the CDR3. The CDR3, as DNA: TGTGCCAGCAGCTTAGGTGTTGTAGGGGGTCCCACTGAAGCTTTCTTT. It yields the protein CASSLGVVGGPTEAFF. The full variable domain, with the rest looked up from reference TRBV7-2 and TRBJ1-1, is GAGVSQSPSNKVTEKGKDVELRCDPISGHTALYWYRQSLGQGLEFLIYFQGNSAPDKSGLPSDRFSAERTGGSVSTLTIQRTQQEDSAVYLCASSLGVVGGPTEAFFGQGTRLTVV.

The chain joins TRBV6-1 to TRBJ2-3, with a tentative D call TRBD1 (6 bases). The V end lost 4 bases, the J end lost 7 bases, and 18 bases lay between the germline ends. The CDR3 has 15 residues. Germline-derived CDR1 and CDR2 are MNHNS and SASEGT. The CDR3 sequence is CASSVGTNLGNTQYF. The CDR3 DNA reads TGTGCCAGCAGTGTTGGGACAAATTTGGGAAATACGCAGTATTTT.

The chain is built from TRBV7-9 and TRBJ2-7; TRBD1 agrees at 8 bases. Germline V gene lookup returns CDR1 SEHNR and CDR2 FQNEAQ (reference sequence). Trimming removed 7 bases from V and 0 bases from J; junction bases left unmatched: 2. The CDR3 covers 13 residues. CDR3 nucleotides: TGTGCCAGCAACGACAGGGGCTCCTACGAGCAGTACTTC. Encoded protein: CASNDRGSYEQYF.

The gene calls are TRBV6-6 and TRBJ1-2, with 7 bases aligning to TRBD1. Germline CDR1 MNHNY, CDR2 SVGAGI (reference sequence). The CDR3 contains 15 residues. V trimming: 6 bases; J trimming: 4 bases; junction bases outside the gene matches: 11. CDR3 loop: CASSQRQGVVYGYTF. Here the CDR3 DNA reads TGTGCCAGCAGCCAAAGGCAGGGGGTAGTCTATGGCTACACCTTC.

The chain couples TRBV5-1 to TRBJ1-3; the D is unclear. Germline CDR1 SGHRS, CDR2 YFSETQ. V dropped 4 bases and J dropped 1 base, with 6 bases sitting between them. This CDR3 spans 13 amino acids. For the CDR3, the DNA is TGCGCCAGCAGCCAAAAATCTGGAAACACCATATATTTT. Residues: CASSQKSGNTIYF.

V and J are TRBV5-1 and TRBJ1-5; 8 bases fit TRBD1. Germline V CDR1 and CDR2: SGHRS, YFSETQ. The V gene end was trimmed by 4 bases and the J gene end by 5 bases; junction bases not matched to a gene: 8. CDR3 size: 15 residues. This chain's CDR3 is CASSPTGGWDQPQHF. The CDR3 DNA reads TGCGCCAGCAGCCCTACAGGGGGTTGGGATCAGCCCCAGCATTTT.

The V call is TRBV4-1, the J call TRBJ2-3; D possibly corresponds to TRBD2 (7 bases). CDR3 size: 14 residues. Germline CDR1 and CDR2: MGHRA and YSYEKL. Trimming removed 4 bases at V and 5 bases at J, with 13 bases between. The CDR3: CASSRGGAIDTQYF. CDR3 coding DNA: TGCGCCAGCAGCCGTGGGGGGGCCATAGATACGCAGTATTTT.

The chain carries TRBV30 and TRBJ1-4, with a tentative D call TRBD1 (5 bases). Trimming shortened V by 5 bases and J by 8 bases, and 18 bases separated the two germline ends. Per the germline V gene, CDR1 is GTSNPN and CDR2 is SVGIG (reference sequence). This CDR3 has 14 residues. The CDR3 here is CAWYHGGGKEKLFF. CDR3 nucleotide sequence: TGTGCCTGGTACCACGGGGGGGGGAAGGAAAAACTGTTTTTT.

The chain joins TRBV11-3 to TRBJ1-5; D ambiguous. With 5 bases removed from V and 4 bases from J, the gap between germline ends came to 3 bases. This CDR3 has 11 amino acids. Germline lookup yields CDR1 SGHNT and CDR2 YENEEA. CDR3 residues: CASSLNQPQHF. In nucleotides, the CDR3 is TGTGCCAGCAGCCTAAATCAGCCCCAGCATTTT.